The present T cell receptor (beta chain) was sequenced within a study of cytomegalovirus exposure and HLA in healthy donors. About the research overall: Genotyping showed roughly 77% of some 400 donors falling in the Caucasian-associated ancestry cluster.

Comment on this clone: Its antigen is still unknown.

Primers for the PCR totalled 60 Vbeta and 13 Jbeta. Under the authors' procedure: Later analysis identified 88 million or so unique TCR beta chains, approximately 11 million shared. Repertoires were generated with immunoSEQ multiplex PCR, while TCRdb's copy carries only in-frame clones and drops some. Clonal size and the V and J genes are those of that table, whereas D and trimming came from the DNA. Here the sample spans 110,000 or so clones, roughly 67% being singletons. Trimming left V 5 bases short and J 4 bases short, with 8 bases between. This CDR3 is built from 12 residues. The germline CDR1 and CDR2 sequences are MNHEY and SMNVEV (reference sequence). Whole-study findings and limits: What a later analysis showed was that several of the most significant clusters appeared linked to common viral pathogens. Many donors shared some public TCRs, even though most TCR sequences were rare.

The clonotype was recovered from a man aged 18 to 30 in good health and CMV-seropositive. The sequencing sample was made of PBMCs. V and J are TRBV27 and TRBJ1-1, with D possibly being TRBD1 (5 bases). The DNA of the CDR3 is TGTGCCAGCAGTCGGGGGGGCACTGAAGCTTTCTTT. Protein sequence: CASSRGGTEAFF.